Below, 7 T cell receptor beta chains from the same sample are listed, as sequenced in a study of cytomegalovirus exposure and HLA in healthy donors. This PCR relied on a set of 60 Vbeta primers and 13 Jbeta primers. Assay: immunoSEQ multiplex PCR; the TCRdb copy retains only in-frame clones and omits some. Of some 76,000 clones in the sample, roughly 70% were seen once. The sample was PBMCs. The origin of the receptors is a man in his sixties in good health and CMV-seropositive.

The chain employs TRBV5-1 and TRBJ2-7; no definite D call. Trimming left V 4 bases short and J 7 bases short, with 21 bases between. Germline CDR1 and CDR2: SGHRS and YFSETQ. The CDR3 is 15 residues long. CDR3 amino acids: CASSRPGSQNTEQYF. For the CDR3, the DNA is TGCGCCAGCAGCCGACCAGGATCGCAGAACACGGAGCAGTACTTC. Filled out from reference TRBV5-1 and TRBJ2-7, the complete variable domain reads KAGVTQTPRYLIKTRGQQVTLSCSPISGHRSVSWYQQTPGQGLQFLFEYFSETQRNKGNFPGRFSGRQFSNSRSEMNVSTLELGDSALYLCASSRPGSQNTEQYFGPGTRLTVT.

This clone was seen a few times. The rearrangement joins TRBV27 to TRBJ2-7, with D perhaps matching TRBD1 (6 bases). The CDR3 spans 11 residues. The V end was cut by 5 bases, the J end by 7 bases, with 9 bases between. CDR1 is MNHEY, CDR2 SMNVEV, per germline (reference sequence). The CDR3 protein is CASSLGTEQYF. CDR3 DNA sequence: TGTGCCAGCAGTCTCGGGACAGAGCAGTACTTC.

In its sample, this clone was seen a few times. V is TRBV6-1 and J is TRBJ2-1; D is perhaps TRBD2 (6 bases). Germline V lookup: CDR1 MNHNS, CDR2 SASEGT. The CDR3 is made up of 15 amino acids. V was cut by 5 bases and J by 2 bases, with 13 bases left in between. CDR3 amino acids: CASSPSARTYNEQFF. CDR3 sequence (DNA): TGTGCCAGCAGTCCTAGCGCCAGGACCTACAATGAGCAGTTCTTC.

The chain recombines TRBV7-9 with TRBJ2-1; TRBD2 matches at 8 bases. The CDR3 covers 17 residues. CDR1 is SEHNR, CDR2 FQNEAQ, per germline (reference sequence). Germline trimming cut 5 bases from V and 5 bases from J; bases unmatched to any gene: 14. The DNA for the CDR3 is TGTGCCAGCAGCCACCCTAAAAGCGGGAGCGAGAACAATGAGCAGTTCTTC. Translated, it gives CASSHPKSGSENNEQFF.

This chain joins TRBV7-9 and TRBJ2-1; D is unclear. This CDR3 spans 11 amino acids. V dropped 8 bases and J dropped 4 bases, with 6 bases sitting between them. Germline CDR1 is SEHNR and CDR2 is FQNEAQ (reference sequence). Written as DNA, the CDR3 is TGTGCCAGCCACGGGTACAATGAGCAGTTCTTC. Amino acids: CASHGYNEQFF. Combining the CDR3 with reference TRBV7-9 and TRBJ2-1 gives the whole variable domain DTGVSQNPRHKITKRGQNVTFRCDPISEHNRLYWYRQTLGQGPEFLTYFQNEAQLEKSRLLSDRFSAERPKGSFSTLEIQRTEQGDSAMYLCASHGYNEQFFGPGTRLTVL.

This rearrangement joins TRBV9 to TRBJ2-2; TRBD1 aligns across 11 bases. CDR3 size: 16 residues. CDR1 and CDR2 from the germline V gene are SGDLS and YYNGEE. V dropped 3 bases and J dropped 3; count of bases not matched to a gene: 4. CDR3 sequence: CASSGPGQGDTGELFF. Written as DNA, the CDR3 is TGTGCCAGCAGCGGCCCGGGACAGGGGGACACCGGGGAGCTGTTTTTT.

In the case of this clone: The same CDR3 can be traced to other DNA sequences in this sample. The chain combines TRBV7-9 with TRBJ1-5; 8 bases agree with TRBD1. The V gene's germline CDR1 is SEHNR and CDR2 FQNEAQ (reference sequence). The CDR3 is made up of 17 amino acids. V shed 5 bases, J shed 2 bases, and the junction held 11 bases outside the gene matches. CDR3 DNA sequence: TGTGCCAGCAGCCTGACAGGGGTGAGGGCAGGCAATCAGCCCCAGCATTTT. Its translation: CASSLTGVRAGNQPQHF.